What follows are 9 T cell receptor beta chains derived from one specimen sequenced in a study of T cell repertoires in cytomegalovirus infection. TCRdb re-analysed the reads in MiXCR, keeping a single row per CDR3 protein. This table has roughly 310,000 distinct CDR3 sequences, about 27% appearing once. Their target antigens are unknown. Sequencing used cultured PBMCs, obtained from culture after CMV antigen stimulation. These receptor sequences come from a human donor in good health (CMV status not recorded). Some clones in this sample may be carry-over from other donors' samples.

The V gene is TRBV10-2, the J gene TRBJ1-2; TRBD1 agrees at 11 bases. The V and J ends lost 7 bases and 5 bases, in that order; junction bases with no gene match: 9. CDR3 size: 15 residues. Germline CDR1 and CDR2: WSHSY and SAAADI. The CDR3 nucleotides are TGCGCCAGCACCGACTGGGGACAGGGGGAGTATGGCTACACCTTC. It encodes CASTDWGQGEYGYTF.

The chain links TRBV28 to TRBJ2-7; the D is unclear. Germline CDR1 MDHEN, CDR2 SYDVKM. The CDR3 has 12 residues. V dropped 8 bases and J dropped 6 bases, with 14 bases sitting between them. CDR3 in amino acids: CASGLGRGEQYF. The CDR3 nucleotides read TGTGCCAGCGGCTTAGGACGCGGCGAGCAGTACTTC.

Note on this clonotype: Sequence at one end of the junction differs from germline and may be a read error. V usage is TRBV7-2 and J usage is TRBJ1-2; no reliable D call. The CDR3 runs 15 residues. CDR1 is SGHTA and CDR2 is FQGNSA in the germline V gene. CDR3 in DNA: TGTGCCAGCACCTTAGGGCTGGGAGCTAACTATGGCTACACCTTC. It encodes CASTLGLGANYGYTF.

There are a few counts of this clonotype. CDR3 region: CASSRTGQGTYEQYF. In nucleotides, the CDR3 is TGTGCCAGCAGTAGAACCGGACAGGGAACCTACGAGCAGTACTTC. J is TRBJ2-7 and V is TRBV6-1; TRBD1 matches at 8 bases. Per germline, CDR1 MNHNS and CDR2 SASEGT. This CDR3 is built from 15 residues. V lost 5 bases, J lost 2 bases, and 8 bases stayed unmatched.

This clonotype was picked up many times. The CDR3: CASSTQGLAGTDTQYF. The CDR3 DNA sequence: TGTGCCAGCAGCACCCAAGGACTAGCGGGCACAGATACGCAGTATTTT. The chain joins TRBV11-1 to TRBJ2-3, with 10 positions matching TRBD2. V lost 5 bases to trimming and J lost 1 base; unmatched junction nucleotides: 6. Germline CDR1 SGHAT, CDR2 FQDESV (reference sequence). CDR3 length equals 16 residues. Drawing the rest from reference TRBV11-1 and TRBJ2-3, the complete variable domain is EAEVAQSPRYKITEKSQAVAFWCDPISGHATLYWYRQILGQGPELLVQFQDESVVDDSQLPKDRFSAERLKGVDSTLKIQPAELGDSAMYLCASSTQGLAGTDTQYFGPGTRLTVL.

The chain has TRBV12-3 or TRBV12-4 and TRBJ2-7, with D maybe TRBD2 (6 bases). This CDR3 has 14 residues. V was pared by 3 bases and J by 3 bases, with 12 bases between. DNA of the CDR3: TGTGCCAGCAGTTTCGGGGGAATACGCTACGAGCAGTACTTC. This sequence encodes CASSFGGIRYEQYF.

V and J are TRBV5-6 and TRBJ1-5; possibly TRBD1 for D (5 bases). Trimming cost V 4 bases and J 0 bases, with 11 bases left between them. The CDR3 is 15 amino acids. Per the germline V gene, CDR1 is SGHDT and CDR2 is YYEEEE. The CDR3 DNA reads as TGTGCCAGCAGCGTCCGGGACGTTAGCAATCAGCCCCAGCATTTT. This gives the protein CASSVRDVSNQPQHF.

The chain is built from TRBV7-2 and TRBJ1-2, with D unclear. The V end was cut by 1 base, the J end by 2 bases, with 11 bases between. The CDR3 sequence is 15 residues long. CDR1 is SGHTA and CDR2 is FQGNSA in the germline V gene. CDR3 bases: TGTGCCAGCAGCTTAGTACGGAGATGGAACTATGGCTACACCTTC. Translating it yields CASSLVRRWNYGYTF.

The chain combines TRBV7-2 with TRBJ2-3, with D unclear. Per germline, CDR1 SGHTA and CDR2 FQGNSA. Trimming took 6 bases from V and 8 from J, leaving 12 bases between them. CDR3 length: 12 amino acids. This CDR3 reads CASSPVVGTQYF. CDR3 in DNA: TGTGCCAGCAGTCCGGTGGTCGGTACGCAGTATTTT.